This T cell receptor beta chain was identified during a study of early T cells in non-severe SARS-CoV-2 infection. Points on this clonotype: Its specificity is unknown.

As part of library construction, unique molecular identifiers were attached to individual cDNA molecules. Via MiXCR, TCRdb re-called the 5' RACE reads, giving one row per CDR3 protein. The table records more than 85,000 distinct CDR3 sequences, about 12% of them present only once. Per the germline V gene, CDR1 is SGHDT and CDR2 is YYEEEE. The CDR3 runs to 14 residues. Trimming removed 3 bases from V and 3 bases from J, with 10 bases in between. Notes on the study in general: Lookups in VDJdb leaned toward anti-spike CD8 responses and missed private and CD4 specificities.

The TCR originated in an adult who was a healthcare worker with PCR-confirmed SARS-CoV-2 infection or an uninfected control (not recorded which). Sequenced material: whole blood, taken at baseline. The chain links TRBV5-6 to TRBJ1-5; TRBD1 might be the D (6 bases). The CDR3 sequence is CASSWGTINQPQHF. DNA of the CDR3: TGTGCCAGCAGCTGGGGGACAATCAATCAGCCCCAGCATTTT.